The 29 T cell receptor beta chains presented below share a single source sample, sequenced in a study of cytomegalovirus exposure and HLA in healthy donors. The PCR employed 60 Vbeta primers together with 13 Jbeta primers. This table comes from immunoSEQ multiplex PCR, and its TCRdb copy is limited to in-frame clones, with some not included. The sample gives around 97,000 clones, roughly 70% of which show up once; around 3.5% is in the top ten. Sequencing was carried out using PBMCs. These receptors were taken from a woman aged 45-59 years in good health and CMV-seronegative.

The chain uses TRBV5-1 and TRBJ2-7, with 11 bases identical to TRBD2. V was pared by 2 bases and J by 6 bases, with 7 bases of the junction left unmatched. The CDR3 contains 15 residues. From germline, CDR1 is SGHRS and CDR2 YFSETQ. The chain's CDR3 is CASSLELAGVVEQYF. The DNA for the CDR3 is TGCGCCAGCAGCTTAGAACTAGCGGGAGTCGTCGAGCAGTACTTC.

The chain's CDR3 is CASRGQRDTQYF. The CDR3 DNA follows: TGTGCCAGCAGGGGGCAGAGGGATACGCAGTATTTT. The chain links TRBV28 to TRBJ2-3; D possibly corresponds to TRBD1 (5 bases). V gave up 6 bases and J gave up 6 bases, with 10 bases separating them. The CDR3 runs to 12 residues. From germline, CDR1 is MDHEN and CDR2 SYDVKM. The variable domain in full, with the rest retrieved from reference TRBV28 and TRBJ2-3, is DVKVTQSSRYLVKRTGEKVFLECVQDMDHENMFWYRQDPGLGLRLIYFSYDVKMKEKGDIPEGYSVSREKKERFSLILESASTNQTSMYLCASRGQRDTQYFGPGTRLTVL.

The chain employs TRBV6-5 and TRBJ1-5, with D tentatively TRBD1 (6 bases). Per germline, CDR1 MNHEY and CDR2 SVGAGI. V was trimmed by 2 bases and J by 10 bases, leaving 18 bases between them. This CDR3 contains 15 residues. DNA of the CDR3: TGTGCCAGCAGTTACGATTCGACAGGCTATTCCCCCCAGCATTTT. Amino acids: CASSYDSTGYSPQHF.

The chain is built from TRBV19 and TRBJ2-7; 7 positions match TRBD1. The junction had 8 bases not matched to a gene; V was cut back by 1 base and J by 5 bases. This CDR3 is 15 amino acids long. CDR1 and CDR2 (germline): LNHDA, SQIVND (reference sequence). Written as DNA, the CDR3 is TGTGCCAGTAGTATAGGACAGGGCCCTCTGGACGAGCAGTACTTC. This encodes CASSIGQGPLDEQYF.

The chain combines TRBV25-1 with TRBJ1-1; possibly TRBD1 for D (6 bases). Per germline, CDR1 MGHDK and CDR2 SYGVNS. V gave up 5 bases and J gave up 3 bases, with 22 bases separating them. The CDR3 contains 17 residues. The CDR3 sequence is CASSFTRGGPSDTEAFF. CDR3 DNA sequence: TGTGCCAGCAGTTTCACCAGGGGAGGGCCGTCGGACACTGAAGCTTTCTTT.

This clone was seen a handful of times. The chain couples TRBV28 to TRBJ2-5; perhaps TRBD1 as D (5 bases). V shed 6 bases and J shed 4 bases, with 9 bases lying between them. The germline V gene has CDR1 MDHEN and CDR2 SYDVKM. This CDR3 comprises 12 residues. CDR3: CASRGVGETQYF. The CDR3 nucleotides read TGTGCCAGCAGAGGGGTAGGAGAGACCCAGTACTTC.

This chain connects TRBV6-1 to TRBJ1-5, with D perhaps matching TRBD1 (5 bases). Germline assignment: CDR1 MNHNS and CDR2 SASEGT. The CDR3 runs to 15 residues. Trimming stripped 2 bases from V and 4 bases from J, with 12 bases between. CDR3 DNA sequence: TGTGCCAGCAGTGAACGCAGGGTGGGAAATCAGCCCCAGCATTTT. Amino acids: CASSERRVGNQPQHF.

The chain combines TRBV7-9 with TRBJ2-2, with 9 bases aligning to TRBD2. The CDR3 has 16 residues. J gave up 6 bases and V 4 bases, and 9 bases lay outside the gene matches. Germline CDR1 is SEHNR and CDR2 is FQNEAQ (reference sequence). In DNA form, the CDR3 reads TGTGCCAGCAGCTCCGGGCTAGCGGGATTCGCCGGGGAGCTGTTTTTT. It translates to CASSSGLAGFAGELFF.

This clone came up a few times. This rearrangement joins TRBV11-2 to TRBJ2-1, with 12 positions matching TRBD2. CDR1 SGHAT and CDR2 FQNNGV come from the germline V gene. This CDR3 is 15 amino acids long. V lost 6 bases, J lost 2 bases, and 2 bases stayed unmatched. CDR3 in DNA: TGTGCCAGCAGTCTAGCGGGAGGGCCCTACAATGAGCAGTTCTTC. Translated: CASSLAGGPYNEQFF. The full variable domain, with the rest looked up from reference TRBV11-2 and TRBJ2-1, is EAGVAQSPRYKIIEKRQSVAFWCNPISGHATLYWYQQILGQGPKLLIQFQNNGVVDDSQLPKDRFSAERLKGVDSTLKIQPAKLEDSAVYLCASSLAGGPYNEQFFGPGTRLTVL.

The chain combines TRBV28 with TRBJ2-2; D may be TRBD2 (5 bases). CDR3 length: 15 residues. V lost 5 bases, J lost 0 bases, and 10 bases lay in between. Per the germline V gene, CDR1 is MDHEN and CDR2 is SYDVKM. CDR3 sequence: CASSVRTANTGELFF. The CDR3 nucleotides are TGTGCCAGCAGTGTTAGGACTGCGAACACCGGGGAGCTGTTTTTT.

The chain carries TRBV10-1 and TRBJ2-3; 9 positions agree with TRBD2. The trim removed 3 bases at V and 4 bases at J, leaving 8 bases unmatched. The CDR3 extends over 16 amino acids. Germline CDR1 and CDR2: WNHNN and SYGVQD (reference sequence). The CDR3 reads CASSDPASGDPDTQYF. CDR3 DNA sequence: TGCGCCAGCAGTGATCCCGCTAGCGGGGACCCAGATACGCAGTATTTT.

This clone was seen a handful of times. V usage is TRBV19 and J usage is TRBJ2-1; no clear D gene. Germline CDR1 and CDR2: LNHDA and SQIVND (reference sequence). This CDR3 has 11 amino acids. V was shortened by 7 bases and J by 5 bases, with 6 bases between the two germline ends. This CDR3 reads CASTRNNEQFF. The DNA for the CDR3 is TGTGCCAGTACGAGGAACAATGAGCAGTTCTTC. The full variable domain, in which reference TRBV19 and TRBJ2-1 provide the parts outside the CDR3, is DGGITQSPKYLFRKEGQNVTLSCEQNLNHDAMYWYRQDPGQGLRLIYYSQIVNDFQKGDIAEGYSVSREKKESFPLTVTSAQKNPTAFYLCASTRNNEQFFGPGTRLTVL.

The chain links TRBV2 to TRBJ2-5; D perhaps matches TRBD1 (5 bases). CDR3 length: 13 amino acids. With 7 bases removed from V and 3 bases from J, the gap between germline ends came to 12 bases. CDR1 is SNHLY, CDR2 FYNNEI, per germline. CDR3 in amino acids: CASNGVTEETQYF. The CDR3 DNA follows: TGTGCCAGCAATGGAGTGACAGAAGAGACCCAGTACTTC. The full variable domain, completed using reference TRBV2 and TRBJ2-5, is EPEVTQTPSHQVTQMGQEVILRCVPISNHLYFYWYRQILGQKVEFLVSFYNNEISEKSEIFDDQFSVERPDGSNFTLKIRSTKLEDSAMYFCASNGVTEETQYFGPGTRLLVL.

V is TRBV5-4 and J is TRBJ1-5; TRBD1 matches 7 bases. The CDR3 runs 16 residues. J lost 6 bases, V lost 4 bases, and 13 bases had no gene match. Germline CDR1 SGHNT, CDR2 YYREEE (reference sequence). The CDR3 sequence is CASSPGPDRLGQPQHF. The DNA of the CDR3 is TGTGCCAGCAGCCCCGGTCCGGACAGGCTAGGTCAGCCCCAGCATTTT.

In regard to this clone: Compared with germline, one end of the junction differs, possibly owing to a read error. The chain carries TRBV7-8 and TRBJ1-1; 7 bases line up with TRBD1. This CDR3 is built from 12 residues. Germline loops: CDR1 SGHVS, CDR2 FQNEAQ. The CDR3 here is CAGSFRDREAFF. CDR3 nucleotides: TGTGCCGGCAGCTTTCGGGACAGAGAAGCTTTCTTT. Using reference TRBV7-8 and TRBJ1-1 for the parts outside the CDR3, the full variable domain is GAGVSQSPRYKVAKRGQDVALRCDPISGHVSLFWYQQALGQGPEFLTYFQNEAQLDKSGLPSDRFFAERPEGSVSTLKIQRTQQEDSAVYLCAGSFRDREAFFGQGTRLTVV.

In this sample, this clone turned up a few times. The rearrangement uses TRBV4-3 and TRBJ1-6; D is unresolved. V lost 4 bases and J 0 bases, leaving 10 bases between the germline ends. The CDR3 is 16 amino acids. In germline, CDR1 is LGHNA, CDR2 YSLEER. The CDR3 here is CASSPRLSSYNSPLHF. The CDR3 DNA sequence: TGCGCCAGCAGCCCAAGACTAAGCTCCTATAATTCACCCCTCCACTTT.

The chain combines TRBV18 with TRBJ1-1; 12 nucleotides agree with TRBD1. Germline values: CDR1 KGHSH, CDR2 LQKENI. Trimming at V came to 1 base and at J to 4 bases, leaving 7 bases not matched to a gene. The CDR3 contains 17 residues. CDR3 sequence: CASSPRKGQGAGTEAFF. In nucleotides, the CDR3 is TGTGCCAGCTCACCACGTAAGGGACAGGGGGCGGGCACTGAAGCTTTCTTT.

This clone was detected only a few times. The V and J genes are TRBV6-6 and TRBJ1-1; tentative D call: TRBD1 (6 bases). The CDR3 contains 13 residues. V was cut by 4 bases and J by 4 bases, with 10 bases left in between. The germline gives CDR1 MNHNY, CDR2 SVGAGI (reference sequence). The CDR3 reads CASSWTDTTEAFF. CDR3 nucleotides: TGTGCCAGCAGTTGGACAGACACCACTGAAGCTTTCTTT.

The gene calls are TRBV9 and TRBJ2-5; 13 bases map to TRBD2. Germline V gene lookup returns CDR1 SGDLS and CDR2 YYNGEE. The J segment lost 7 bases and the V segment lost 4 bases, leaving 7 bases of the junction unmatched. This CDR3 is built from 15 residues. In nucleotides, the CDR3 is TGTGCCAGCAGCATCGGGACTAGCGGGGATGTGACCCAGTACTTC. It translates to CASSIGTSGDVTQYF.

This clone has just one count. This sequence joins TRBV27 and TRBJ2-5; possible D gene TRBD1, 6 bases. The J call is uncertain, as TRBJ2-7 better fits the DNA end. Germline values: CDR1 MNHEY, CDR2 SMNVEV (reference sequence). The CDR3 loop spans 15 amino acids. The chain's CDR3 is CASSSLMGAFYEQYF. The DNA of the CDR3 is TGTGCCAGCAGCTCTCTGATGGGGGCTTTCTACGAGCAGTACTTC.

CDR3 residues: CATSRVGQGNPGELFF. The CDR3, as DNA: TGTGCCACCAGCAGAGTAGGACAGGGTAATCCCGGGGAGCTGTTTTTT. The chain has TRBV15 and TRBJ2-2, with TRBD1 matching over 8 bases. The CDR3 spans 16 residues. J was trimmed by 6 bases and V by 1 base; bases with no gene match: 7. Germline V lookup: CDR1 LNHNV, CDR2 YYDKDF (reference sequence).

This chain connects TRBV11-2 to TRBJ1-5; no clear D. Trimming shortened V by 2 bases and J by 3 bases, and 5 bases separated the two germline ends. Germline assignment: CDR1 SGHAT and CDR2 FQNNGV. This CDR3 comprises 13 residues. The CDR3 DNA reads as TGTGCCAGCAGCTTACAGGACAATCAGCCCCAGCATTTT. This encodes CASSLQDNQPQHF.

The V and J genes are TRBV7-3 and TRBJ2-2, with D possibly TRBD2 on 6 matching bases. Germline lookup yields CDR1 SGHTA and CDR2 FQGTGA. The V gene lost 5 bases and the J gene lost 4 bases, with 14 bases spanning the gap. This CDR3 region has 15 residues. This CDR3 is CASSHVGTATGELFF. The CDR3 bases are TGTGCCAGCAGCCACGTCGGGACTGCCACCGGGGAGCTGTTTTTT.

J is TRBJ2-3 and V is TRBV6-4; TRBD1 matches at 7 bases. The CDR3 extends over 15 amino acids. Trimming cost V 6 bases and J 2 bases; bases outside gene matches: 8. Germline assignment: CDR1 MRHNA and CDR2 SNTAGT. The DNA of the CDR3 is TGTGCCAGCAGCGAACAGGGGTGGGACACAGATACGCAGTATTTT. Residues: CASSEQGWDTDTQYF.

The chain combines TRBV6-6 with TRBJ2-7, with 9 positions matching TRBD2. The germline gives CDR1 MNHNY, CDR2 SVGAGI (reference sequence). Losses at the gene ends were 2 bases for V and 0 bases for J; bases not matched to a gene: 5. The CDR3 has 16 residues. The DNA of the CDR3 is TGTGCCAGCAGTTACCGGCTAGCGGGGTCCTCCTACGAGCAGTACTTC. Translating gives CASSYRLAGSSYEQYF.

The gene calls are TRBV5-6 and TRBJ1-2, with D hard to call. Deletions cut 0 bases from V and 5 bases from J, with 14 bases between. The CDR3 runs to 15 residues. In germline, CDR1 is SGHDT, CDR2 YYEEEE. CDR3 sequence (DNA): TGTGCCAGCAGCTTGGGACCGGGAGGCAATTATGGCTACACCTTC. Translating it yields CASSLGPGGNYGYTF.

The V call is TRBV5-1, the J call TRBJ1-4; a weak D match, TRBD1 (6 bases). The germline CDR1 and CDR2 sequences are SGHRS and YFSETQ. The CDR3 runs 15 residues. V gave up 4 bases and J gave up 0 bases, with 10 bases separating them. The CDR3, as DNA: TGCGCCAGCAGCAACTCAGGGGCAACTAATGAAAAACTGTTTTTT. It translates to CASSNSGATNEKLFF.

This clone occurred a few times. The rearrangement uses TRBV29-1 and TRBJ2-7; D may be TRBD2 (5 bases). The CDR3 spans 13 residues. V dropped 4 bases and J dropped 4 bases, with 14 bases sitting between them. Per the germline V gene, CDR1 is SQVTM and CDR2 is ANQGSEA. The CDR3 coding sequence is TGCAGCGTTGGACGGGATACCGGGTACGAGCAGTACTTC. Translation gives CSVGRDTGYEQYF.

The chain recombines TRBV19 with TRBJ2-7; the D gene is possibly TRBD1 (5 bases). This CDR3 has 15 residues. The germline gives CDR1 LNHDA, CDR2 SQIVND (reference sequence). Deletions cut 3 bases from V and 0 bases from J, with 12 bases between. The DNA for the CDR3 is TGTGCCAGTAGTATTGGGGCTATAAGCTCCTACGAGCAGTACTTC. This gives the protein CASSIGAISSYEQYF.